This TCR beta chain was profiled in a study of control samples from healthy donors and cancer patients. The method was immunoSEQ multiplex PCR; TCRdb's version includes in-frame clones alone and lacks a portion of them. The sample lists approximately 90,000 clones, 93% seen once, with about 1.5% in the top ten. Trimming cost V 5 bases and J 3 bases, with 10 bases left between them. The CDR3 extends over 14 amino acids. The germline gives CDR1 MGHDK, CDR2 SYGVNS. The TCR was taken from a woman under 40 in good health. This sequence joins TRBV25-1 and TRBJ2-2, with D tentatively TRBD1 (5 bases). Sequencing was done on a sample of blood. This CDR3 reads CASSKQGHTGELFF. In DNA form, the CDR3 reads TGTGCCAGCAGTAAGCAGGGTCACACCGGGGAGCTGTTTTTT.